The T cell receptor (beta chain) described here comes from a study of shared clonotypes between healthy human individuals (TCRdb year 2020). Background on the whole study: The cohort included a few men and a couple of women between 18 and 49 years of age. Per donor, three plates each were used for CD4 naive and CD4 memory, two for CD8 naive, and one for CD8 memory. Blood TCR repertoires of about five healthy adults were deeply sequenced to estimate repertoire size and the extent of clonotype sharing between individuals. To increase sequencing depth and limit assay-specific biases, TCR repertoire library preparation and sequencing were carried out by different laboratories using diverse techniques. Each donor's leukapheresis produced roughly between roughly 0.85 and 9.5 billion PBMCs. What the work shows at the level of the full study, not this receptor alone: Roughly 5% of naive CD4, more than 3% of naive CD8, 2% to 2.5% of memory CD4, and over 0.35% of memory CD8 clonotypes were shared across a few donors. Clonotypes shared by all four sorted-subset donors showed higher generation probabilities than non-shared clonotypes. Because the study included only a small number of donors, the genetic and exposure-history diversity represented was limited. Incomplete sequencing was indicated by rarefaction of sorted-subset datasets, despite the large sequencing depth. Based on pairwise subsampling, the degree of clonotype sharing among donors was expected to be affected by sequencing depth. Sampling was restricted to blood, and TCR repertoires in tissue are likely to differ from TCR repertoires in blood. Estimated clonotype richness was generally larger for naive than for memory subsets.

A word on this clone: What this receptor recognizes is not known. Base-call qualities are not available, and no considerably larger clone is one nucleotide away.

The CDR3 sequence holds 13 residues, the cysteine and phenylalanine included. The CDR3 DNA has 39 bases and is translated from base 1. At the junction V is shortened by 6 bases and J by 8 bases; bases outside the gene matches: 6. CDR1 and CDR2 are drawn from the germline V gene (reference sequence): MNHNY, SVGAGI. TCR CDR3 regions were amplified from genomic DNA by multiplex PCR using the deep immunoSEQ assay. For each cell subset, the extracted genomic DNA was distributed evenly across all wells of several immunoSEQ 96-well plates, and each plate served as one replicate. Each replicate PCR for sorted subsets received about 180 ng genomic DNA, equal to tens of thousands of T cell genomes. The purified libraries were quantified using a Qubit 3.0 fluorometer, sized with a Bioanalyzer 2100, and then quantified again using the KAPA Library Quantification kit. Every immunoSEQ 96-well plate was sequenced on a separate single-read 150-cycle Illumina NextSeq 550 flow cell. As for how the authors treated the data: Because only junctional sequences without quality scores were contained in the immunoSEQ output, filtering matching that applied to full-length reads could not be performed. To assign V/J genes and CDR3, sequences were annotated against IMGT germline references using PyIR, a Python wrapper for IgBLAST v1.9. Reads with weak V/J assignments (E-value above 1e-6), missing CDR3, stop codons, out-of-frame junctions, or ambiguous translated residues were removed. V3J clonotypes were defined by identical inferred V gene, J gene, and CDR3 amino acid sequence. Percentage overlap between repertoires was calculated by dividing the number of shared unique clonotypes by the size of the smaller repertoire. RTK rarefaction, the Chao1 estimator, and Recon v2.1 estimates of unobserved clonotypes were used to assess repertoire richness. OLGA was used to compute generation probabilities for all TCRbeta clonotypes that the gDNA method yielded from a few donors. In its TCRdb copy, this immuneACCESS table keeps in-frame sequences only and misses some clones. Where compared with another copy, unresolved V genes explain less than half of these, and the others have no known cause. Clone size and V and J calls were adopted from that table, with D and trimming inferred from the DNA. Within this sample are 2 million to 3 million clones, with 85% to 95% of them counted one time only. The ten largest account for over 0.12% of the sample.

Donors were healthy HIV-negative adults with no recently reported acute infections or vaccinations. All donors were Caucasian adults living in Nashville, Tennessee, USA. CD4+ T cells were enriched by magnetic negative selection, after which naive cells were positively selected on CD45RA and the negative fraction was taken as the memory subset. Blood was collected by leukapheresis, and PBMCs were isolated by Ficoll-Histopaque density gradient centrifugation and then cryopreserved in liquid nitrogen vapor phase. Analytical flow cytometry was used to check the purity and quantity of every magnetically sorted T cell population. Each sorted fraction had its genomic DNA isolated and then quantified by UV absorbance on a Nanodrop 2000c.

The clonotype originates from a man aged 18 to 29 in good health. Recombination joined TRBV6-6 with TRBJ1-2, with TRBD1 matching 10 junction bases. The sample was naive CD4+ T cells sorted from blood. Read against the paper, the sample's cell subset or site label means: CD45RA+ positively selected. Here the CDR3 is given as CASREDRGYGYTF. The DNA sequence is TGTGCCAGCAGGGAGGACAGGGGGTACGGCTACACCTTC.